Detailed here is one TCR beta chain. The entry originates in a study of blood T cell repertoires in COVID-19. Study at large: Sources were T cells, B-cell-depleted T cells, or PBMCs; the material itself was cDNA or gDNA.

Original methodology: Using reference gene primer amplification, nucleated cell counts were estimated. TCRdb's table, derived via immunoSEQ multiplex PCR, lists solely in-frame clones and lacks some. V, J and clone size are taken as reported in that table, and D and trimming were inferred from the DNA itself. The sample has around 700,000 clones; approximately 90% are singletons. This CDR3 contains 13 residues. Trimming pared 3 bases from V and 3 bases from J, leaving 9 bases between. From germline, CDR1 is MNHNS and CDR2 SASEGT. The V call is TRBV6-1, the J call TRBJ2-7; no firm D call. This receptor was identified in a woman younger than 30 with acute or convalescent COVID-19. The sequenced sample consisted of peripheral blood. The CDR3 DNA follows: TGTGCCAGCAGTGATAGCCTGAACTACGAGCAGTACTTC. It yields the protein CASSDSLNYEQYF.